The rows below give T cell receptor beta chains drawn from one sample of a study of shared clonotypes between healthy human individuals. The table came from immunoSEQ multiplex PCR; TCRdb's copy has only in-frame clones and leaves some out. This table has around 2.1 million clones, just over 90% appearing once. The sequenced sample was naive CD8+ T cells from PBMCs. These receptors were taken from a man between 18 and 35 years old in good health. Some clones in this sample may be carry-over from other donors' samples. Each CDR3 is given with its conserved first and last residue. A D gene is named only where the DNA matches it firmly. Clone size, where shown, is once, few, many, or a class for clones that have expanded.

V gene: TRBV29-1; D gene: TRBD2; clone size: .; J gene: TRBJ2-1; CDR3 DNA: TGCAGCGTTCAGGGTCTAGCGGGATTAAATGAGCAGTTCTTC; CDR3 protein: CSVQGLAGLNEQFF
V gene: TRBV15; D gene: .; clone size: .; J gene: TRBJ2-7; CDR3 DNA: TGTGCCACCAGCAGAGCGGGACGGCACTACGAGCAGTACTTC; CDR3 protein: CATSRAGRHYEQYF
V gene: TRBV10-3; D gene: TRBD1; clone size: .; J gene: TRBJ2-7; CDR3 DNA: TGTGCCATCAGACAGGGGAACTCCTACGAGCAGTACTTC; CDR3 protein: CAIRQGNSYEQYF
V gene: TRBV5-1; D gene: .; clone size: .; J gene: TRBJ2-7; CDR3 DNA: TGCGCCAGCAGCCCTAGGGAGCGGTACCCCGAGCAGTACTTC; CDR3 protein: CASSPRERYPEQYF
V gene: TRBV27; D gene: TRBD2; clone size: .; J gene: TRBJ2-5; CDR3 DNA: TGTGCCAGCGGACTAGCGGGGGGCCAAGAGACCCAGTACTTC; CDR3 protein: CASGLAGGQETQYF
V gene: TRBV29-1; D gene: .; clone size: few; J gene: TRBJ1-4; CDR3 DNA: TGCAGCGTTGAACCAAGGGGAGGGGAGGAAAAACTGTTTTTT; CDR3 protein: CSVEPRGGEEKLFF
V gene: TRBV5-8; D gene: .; clone size: .; J gene: TRBJ2-5; CDR3 DNA: TGTGCCACCGCGGGGAGTTTCCAAGAGACCCAGTACTTC; CDR3 protein: CATAGSFQETQYF
V gene: TRBV27; D gene: .; clone size: .; J gene: TRBJ2-7; CDR3 DNA: TGTGCCAGCAAGAGAGTGAGCTTTTCGGACGAGCAGTACTTC; CDR3 protein: CASKRVSFSDEQYF
V gene: TRBV9; D gene: TRBD2; clone size: .; J gene: TRBJ2-7; CDR3 DNA: TGTGCCAGCAGCCCACGTCTAGCGGGAGGAGCCTACGAGCAGTACTTC; CDR3 protein: CASSPRLAGGAYEQYF
V gene: TRBV7-6; D gene: TRBD2; clone size: once; J gene: TRBJ2-1; CDR3 DNA: TGTGCCAGCAGCCCCGGGACTAGCAGGGGGGACAATGAGCAGTTCTTC; CDR3 protein: CASSPGTSRGDNEQFF
V gene: TRBV7-9; D gene: TRBD1; clone size: .; J gene: TRBJ2-7; CDR3 DNA: TGTGCCAGCAGCCCTAGGGGCCAGGGGGACCTCTACGAGCAGTACTTC; CDR3 protein: CASSPRGQGDLYEQYF